Each of the 27 T cell receptor beta chains below was sequenced from the same sample in a study of blood T cells in healthy people across ages. A J-beta primer mix and a sample-barcoded 5' primer were used in a second PCR of roughly 6 to 12 cycles. TCRdb re-analysed the 5' RACE reads in MiXCR, keeping a single row per CDR3 protein. The repertoire has 500,000 to 600,000 distinct CDR3 sequences, 27% of them found once; the top ten carry approximately 17%. Source material: blood. The receptors originated from a woman in her seventies in good health.

Only a few counts were recorded for this clonotype. The chain carries TRBV7-8 and TRBJ2-2; possible D gene TRBD2, 5 bases. V lost 2 bases to trimming and J lost 6 bases, with 13 bases between them. In germline, CDR1 is SGHVS, CDR2 FQNEAQ. The CDR3 covers 15 residues. CDR3 amino acids: CASSLLRGWAGELFF. CDR3 sequence (DNA): TGTGCCAGCAGCTTACTCCGGGGTTGGGCCGGGGAGCTGTTTTTT.

The rearrangement links TRBV7-2 to TRBJ2-1; 8 nucleotides match TRBD2. Trimming at V came to 5 bases and at J to 10 bases, leaving 7 bases not matched to a gene. This CDR3 has 13 residues. In germline, CDR1 is SGHTA, CDR2 FQGNSA. In DNA form, the CDR3 reads TGTGCCAGCAGCCCCCCATCGGGAGGGGAGCAGTTCTTC. It is translated as CASSPPSGGEQFF.

This chain uses TRBV4-1 with TRBJ1-1, with D unclear. This CDR3 has 13 amino acids. Germline CDR1 MGHRA, CDR2 YSYEKL. V lost 2 bases and J lost 0, with 4 bases in between. The CDR3 loop reads CASSQRLNTEAFF. The CDR3 DNA follows: TGCGCCAGCAGCCAAAGGTTGAACACTGAAGCTTTCTTT.

The chain couples TRBV29-1 to TRBJ2-1, with 13 bases matching TRBD2. The CDR3 is 14 amino acids. CDR1 and CDR2 (germline): SQVTM, ANQGSEA. J lost 4 bases, V lost 4 bases, and 1 base had no gene match. CDR3 nucleotide sequence: TGCAGCGTTGCGGGACTAGCGGGGTACAATGAGCAGTTCTTC. It codes for CSVAGLAGYNEQFF.

This clonotype was observed a few times. The chain employs TRBV5-1 and TRBJ2-5, with 13 positions matching TRBD2. The length of the CDR3 is 15 residues. Germline lookup yields CDR1 SGHRS and CDR2 YFSETQ. With 3 bases clipped from V and 5 bases from J, the junction kept 4 bases outside the gene matches. CDR3 region: CASSYGLAGDETQYF. CDR3 bases: TGCGCCAGCAGCTACGGACTAGCGGGGGATGAGACCCAGTACTTC. The full variable domain, completed using reference TRBV5-1 and TRBJ2-5, is KAGVTQTPRYLIKTRGQQVTLSCSPISGHRSVSWYQQTPGQGLQFLFEYFSETQRNKGNFPGRFSGRQFSNSRSEMNVSTLELGDSALYLCASSYGLAGDETQYFGPGTRLLVL.

V and J are TRBV20-1 and TRBJ2-1, with 12 nucleotides matching TRBD2. There are 17 residues in the CDR3. Per germline, CDR1 DFQATT and CDR2 SNEGSKA (reference sequence). As DNA, the CDR3 is TGCAGCTCTCGGGTGGGGGCCTCTAGCGGGGGGGCCCGGGAGCAGTTCTTC. It encodes CSSRVGASSGGAREQFF.

This clonotype was counted only a few times. The chain is built from TRBV7-2 and TRBJ2-2, with 8 bases that match TRBD2. Germline loops: CDR1 SGHTA, CDR2 FQGNSA. V shed 4 bases and J 8 bases; nucleotides not matched to a gene: 12. The CDR3 runs to 16 residues. The CDR3 protein is CASSSPGGVGRGELFF. The CDR3 bases are TGTGCCAGCAGCTCGCCGGGGGGGGTCGGGAGAGGGGAGCTGTTTTTT.

In this sample, this clonotype turned up a few times. One end of the junction fails to match germline, which may point to a read error. V usage is TRBV7-9 and J usage is TRBJ2-3; 7 bases fit TRBD1. This CDR3 spans 16 amino acids. Germline V gives CDR1 SEHNR, CDR2 FQNEAQ (reference sequence). CDR3 bases: TGTGCCTGCAGGTCCGGGACAGACTACCGCACAGATACGCAGTATTTT. Translating gives CACRSGTDYRTDTQYF.

The chain links TRBV20-1 to TRBJ2-1; unclear D gene. Trimming took 0 bases from V and 7 from J, leaving 7 bases between them. The CDR3 length is 12 residues. The germline V gene has CDR1 DFQATT and CDR2 SNEGSKA (reference sequence). The CDR3 DNA reads TGCAGTGCTAGAGATCGCAGAAATGAGCAGTTCTTC. Its translation: CSARDRRNEQFF.

The chain couples TRBV6-2 or TRBV6-3 to TRBJ1-4, with a weak D call TRBD1 (5 bases). Between the trimmed V and J ends, which lost 5 bases and 4 bases, there was a span of 14 bases. Germline assignment: CDR1 MNHEY and CDR2 SVGEGT. This CDR3 spans 15 amino acids. The CDR3 DNA is TGTGCCAGCAGTGCGACGACAGCCCGTAATGAAAAACTGTTTTTT. It yields the protein CASSATTARNEKLFF.

This chain links TRBV6-5 with TRBJ2-7, with 9 bases identical to TRBD1. CDR1 and CDR2 from the germline V gene are MNHEY and SVGAGI. Trimming removed 3 bases from V and 1 base from J; junction bases left unmatched: 7. This CDR3 is built from 16 residues. CDR3 amino acids: CASSYLSGTGSYEQYF. The CDR3 nucleotides are TGTGCCAGCAGTTATTTGTCCGGGACAGGGTCCTACGAGCAGTACTTC.

V usage is TRBV5-6 and J usage is TRBJ2-7, with 11 bases identical to TRBD2. V was clipped by 4 bases and J by 4 bases; unmatched bases: 4. The germline V gene encodes CDR1 SGHDT and CDR2 YYEEEE. The CDR3 is 14 residues long. The CDR3 is CASSETSGVYEQYF. The CDR3 DNA is TGTGCCAGCAGCGAGACTAGCGGGGTTTACGAGCAGTACTTC.

This CDR3 reads CASSQATGIPMNTEAFF. CDR3 sequence (DNA): TGCGCCAGCAGCCAAGCAACCGGGATCCCTATGAACACTGAAGCTTTCTTT. The rearrangement joins TRBV4-1 to TRBJ1-1; D unclear. Trimming removed 1 base at V and 0 bases at J, with 15 bases between. Germline V gene lookup returns CDR1 MGHRA and CDR2 YSYEKL. The CDR3 is 17 residues long.

The V call is TRBV21-1, the J call TRBJ2-5. The DNA end is a closer match to TRBJ2-7, so the J assignment may be wrong. TRBV21-1 is tagged as a pseudogene. The CDR3 consists of 15 residues. The CDR3 sequence is CASSKVRDHEGEQYF. CDR3 bases: TGTGCCAGCAGCAAAGTAAGGGATCATGAAGGCGAGCAGTACTTC.

The CDR3 nucleotides read TGTGCCAGCAGCTTAGCCGGACTAGCGGGAGGGAATAGAAACATTCAGTACTTC. This sequence encodes CASSLAGLAGGNRNIQYF. This chain connects TRBV7-2 to TRBJ2-4, with 15 bases matching TRBD2. Per germline, CDR1 SGHTA and CDR2 FQGNSA. V trimming: 0 bases; J trimming: 6 bases; junction bases outside the gene matches: 6. The CDR3 covers 18 residues.

This clonotype was seen a few times. V is TRBV5-1 and J is TRBJ2-1; maybe TRBD2 (6 bases). V was shortened by 0 bases and J by 4 bases, with 8 bases between the two germline ends. CDR1 and CDR2 from the germline V gene are SGHRS and YFSETQ. The CDR3 runs 14 residues. This CDR3 is CASSLGDFYNEQFF. For the CDR3, the DNA is TGCGCCAGCAGCTTGGGGGACTTTTACAATGAGCAGTTCTTC. Looking up the rest from reference TRBV5-1 and TRBJ2-1 gives the full variable domain: KAGVTQTPRYLIKTRGQQVTLSCSPISGHRSVSWYQQTPGQGLQFLFEYFSETQRNKGNFPGRFSGRQFSNSRSEMNVSTLELGDSALYLCASSLGDFYNEQFFGPGTRLTVL.

This clonotype was detected a few times. The chain is built from TRBV27 and TRBJ2-2, with D possibly being TRBD1 or TRBD2 (5 bases each). Germline CDR1 reads MNHEY; CDR2 reads SMNVEV (reference sequence). This CDR3 has 15 residues. V lost 5 bases and J 2 bases, leaving 12 bases between the germline ends. The CDR3 sequence is CASSVRDPNTGELFF. Written as DNA, the CDR3 is TGTGCCAGCAGTGTCCGGGACCCAAACACCGGGGAGCTGTTTTTT.

The V call is TRBV18, the J call TRBJ1-3, with D unclear. With 1 base removed from V and 2 bases from J, the gap between germline ends came to 6 bases. The CDR3 loop spans 14 amino acids. Per the germline V gene, CDR1 is KGHSH and CDR2 is LQKENI. The CDR3 sequence: CASSPQEAGNTIYF. The CDR3 DNA reads as TGTGCCAGCTCACCACAGGAGGCTGGAAACACCATATATTTT.

The genes are TRBV5-1 and TRBJ2-3, with 10 bases aligning to TRBD1. After removal of 2 bases from V and 5 bases from J, the junction contained 14 bases not matched to a gene. The V gene's germline CDR1 is SGHRS and CDR2 YFSETQ. This CDR3 has 18 amino acids. CDR3 loop: CASSFFGSGTGAQDTQYF. As DNA, the CDR3 is TGCGCCAGCAGCTTTTTTGGGTCCGGGACAGGGGCCCAAGATACGCAGTATTTT.

This clonotype came up a few times. The V call is TRBV20-1, the J call TRBJ1-2; 11 bases fit TRBD1. CDR3 size: 15 residues. V dropped 1 base and J dropped 7; count of bases not matched to a gene: 8. The germline gives CDR1 DFQATT, CDR2 SNEGSKA (reference sequence). This chain's CDR3 is CSARGSGTGGGGYTF. The CDR3 DNA reads as TGCAGTGCTAGAGGATCCGGGACAGGGGGAGGTGGCTACACCTTC.

The CDR3 loop is CASSPDRGRLLNHGYTF. Here the CDR3 DNA reads TGTGCCAGCAGCCCGGACAGGGGCCGACTGTTAAACCATGGCTACACCTTC. The rearrangement links TRBV6-2 or TRBV6-3 to TRBJ1-2, with 9 bases identical to TRBD1. Unmatched junction bases numbered 17, after V lost 6 bases and J lost 6 bases. The CDR3 is 17 amino acids. From germline, CDR1 is MNHEY and CDR2 SVGEGT.

This chain links TRBV4-1 with TRBJ2-5, with 10 bases aligning to TRBD2. The ends lost 3 bases at V and 2 bases at J; junction bases unmatched: 12. The CDR3 is 18 amino acids. Germline assignment: CDR1 MGHRA and CDR2 YSYEKL. CDR3 region: CASSHPGASGGLQETQYF. CDR3 bases: TGCGCCAGCAGCCACCCCGGAGCTAGCGGGGGCCTACAAGAGACCCAGTACTTC.

The V and J genes are TRBV20-1 and TRBJ2-7; D unclear. Trimming stripped 6 bases from V and 6 bases from J, with 21 bases between. CDR1 and CDR2 from the germline V gene are DFQATT and SNEGSKA (reference sequence). The CDR3 is made up of 14 amino acids. The CDR3 DNA sequence: TGCAGTGCCTCGGACGGTAGAGGTCCCTCCGAGCAGTACTTC. It translates to CSASDGRGPSEQYF.

V usage is TRBV29-1 and J usage is TRBJ2-5; 11 nucleotides align to TRBD1. CDR3 size: 14 residues. Germline CDR1 and CDR2: SQVTM and ANQGSEA. The ends lost 4 bases at V and 1 base at J; junction bases unmatched: 2. The CDR3 loop reads CSVGTGGLQETQYF. The CDR3 DNA is TGCAGCGTTGGGACAGGGGGCCTCCAAGAGACCCAGTACTTC.

This clonotype was seen a handful of times. The chain recombines TRBV7-2 with TRBJ2-1, with D perhaps matching TRBD1 or TRBD2 (5 bases each). V was shortened by 1 base and J by 1 base, with 8 bases between the two germline ends. Per germline, CDR1 SGHTA and CDR2 FQGNSA. CDR3 length: 15 amino acids. The CDR3 DNA follows: TGTGCCAGCAGCTTAGGCTGGGGGTCCTACAATGAGCAGTTCTTC. Translating it yields CASSLGWGSYNEQFF.

In this sample, this clonotype turned up a few times. The chain links TRBV28 to TRBJ1-2; 9 bases agree with TRBD1. Germline CDR1 and CDR2: MDHEN and SYDVKM. J lost 2 bases, V lost 6 bases, and 7 bases had no gene match. The CDR3 is made up of 15 amino acids. The CDR3 DNA reads as TGTGCCAGCAGAACGGGGGGACAGGGAAACTATGGCTACACCTTC. Protein sequence: CASRTGGQGNYGYTF.

The V call is TRBV10-3, the J call TRBJ2-1; D not certain. Trimming shortened V by 0 bases and J by 6 bases, and 6 bases separated the two germline ends. The CDR3 is 13 residues long. In germline, CDR1 is ENHRY, CDR2 SYGVKD. CDR3 sequence: CAISESGVNEQFF. The CDR3 DNA reads as TGTGCCATCAGTGAGTCTGGGGTCAATGAGCAGTTCTTC.